The sample holds many counts of the clone carrying this T cell receptor beta chain. This sample is drawn from a study of prognosis after radiotherapy for stage I lung cancer. With two-round multiplex PCR, TCR beta CDR3 sequences were amplified from genomic DNA. Specific primers for each TRBV and TRBJ gene were what first-round PCR used. TCRdb analysed the multiplex PCR reads with MiXCR anew, one entry per CDR3 protein. The profile shows around 60,000 distinct CDR3 sequences, about 25% of them singletons. The receptor comes from a donor aged 50 or older with non-small cell lung cancer. The sample was PBMCs, taken before or after stereotactic body radiation therapy (not recorded which).

CDR3 DNA sequence: TGTGCCAGTAGGAGGGGGACAAATAGGGATGAAAAACTGTTTTTT. Its protein is CASRRGTNRDEKLFF. The V call is TRBV19, the J call TRBJ1-4, with D possibly being TRBD1 (6 bases). The CDR3 is 15 amino acids. V was shortened by 6 bases and J by 6 bases, with 17 bases between the two germline ends. Germline CDR1 LNHDA, CDR2 SQIVND (reference sequence).